This T cell receptor (beta chain) comes out of a study of blood T cells in healthy people across ages. Study information: The capture of about one barcoded beta molecule per two T cells was achieved by template switching. Regarding the study as a whole: In long-lived donors, naive CD4+ cell counts and diversity exceeded those of aged donors.

All donors came from Russia, were Caucasian and healthy, and spanned ages roughly 6 to 100. Collection of 7.5 to 10 milliliters of peripheral blood was performed for each donor. The table lists this clonotype with many counts. Its antigen is undetermined. A second PCR, run for about 6 to 11 cycles, used a sample-barcoded 5' primer plus a J-beta primer mix. MiXCR was run by TCRdb on the 5' RACE reads, yielding one entry per CDR3 protein. The sample has 630,000 or so distinct CDR3 sequences, less than 40% seen once. Germline V gene data show CDR1 as SGHRS and CDR2 as YFSETQ. J was trimmed by 4 bases and V by 3 bases; bases with no gene match: 2. There are 15 residues in the CDR3.

The clonotype comes from a woman at least 80 years old in good health. Material: blood. V usage is TRBV5-1 and J usage is TRBJ2-3, with 13 bases aligning to TRBD2. DNA for the CDR3: TGCGCCAGCAGCTCGGGACTAGCGGGACCAGATACGCAGTATTTT. The encoded protein is CASSSGLAGPDTQYF.